These 13 T cell receptor beta chains originate from one sample sequenced in a study of blood T cell repertoires in COVID-19. The data were produced by immunoSEQ multiplex PCR, yet TCRdb's version contains in-frame clones alone and is incomplete. The table records 150,000 or so clones, 80% to 90% of them present only once. Sequencing was carried out using peripheral blood. All receptors come from a woman in her thirties or forties with acute or convalescent COVID-19.

This chain joins TRBV9 and TRBJ2-5; tentatively, D is TRBD1 (5 bases). The CDR3 has 15 amino acids. Trimming cost V 0 bases and J 5 bases, with 14 bases left between them. Germline CDR1 reads SGDLS; CDR2 reads YYNGEE. CDR3 sequence reads: CASSVGAGLWETQYF. The CDR3 DNA follows: TGTGCCAGCAGCGTAGGGGCAGGGCTTTGGGAGACCCAGTACTTC.

A few counts support this clone. V usage is TRBV30 and J usage is TRBJ1-2; TRBD1 matches at 9 bases. This CDR3 contains 13 residues. The V and J ends lost 5 bases and 6 bases, in that order; junction bases with no gene match: 7. In germline, CDR1 is GTSNPN, CDR2 SVGIG (reference sequence). The chain's CDR3 is CAWRTGGADGYTF. The CDR3 region has the DNA TGTGCCTGGCGTACAGGGGGCGCGGATGGCTACACCTTC.

V is TRBV28 and J is TRBJ2-5; 9 positions agree with TRBD2. V shed 2 bases and J 0 bases; nucleotides not matched to a gene: 7. Germline lookup yields CDR1 MDHEN and CDR2 SYDVKM. The CDR3 is made up of 17 amino acids. The CDR3 loop reads CASSLGLAGQYQETQYF. The CDR3 coding sequence is TGTGCCAGCAGTTTAGGGCTAGCGGGGCAGTACCAAGAGACCCAGTACTTC.

The chain carries TRBV5-1 and TRBJ2-3, with D possibly TRBD2 on 6 matching bases. Trimming took 0 bases from V and 5 from J, leaving 13 bases between them. Germline CDR1 and CDR2: SGHRS and YFSETQ. CDR3 length equals 15 residues. CDR3 residues: CASSLAWGEQDTQYF. The CDR3 coding sequence is TGCGCCAGCAGCTTGGCCTGGGGGGAGCAAGATACGCAGTATTTT.

J is TRBJ1-6 and V is TRBV2; TRBD1 matches 7 bases. V lost 7 bases, J lost 6 bases, and 6 bases stayed unmatched. The CDR3 contains 14 residues. Germline lookup yields CDR1 SNHLY and CDR2 FYNNEI. CDR3 in DNA: TGTGCCAGCAACCTAGACAGGGCTAATTCACCCCTCCACTTT. As protein: CASNLDRANSPLHF.

This clone counts as medium-sized (0.01 to 0.1%). This chain connects TRBV27 to TRBJ1-2; a possible D gene is TRBD1 (6 bases). The CDR3 has 14 residues. Germline CDR1 reads MNHEY; CDR2 reads SMNVEV (reference sequence). V was trimmed by 4 bases and J by 7 bases, leaving 16 bases between them. CDR3 protein: CASSYGGGQSGYTF. The CDR3 DNA reads as TGTGCCAGCAGTTACGGGGGGGGGCAAAGTGGCTACACCTTC.

V is TRBV28 and J is TRBJ1-1; 10 bases align to TRBD1. Germline assignment: CDR1 MDHEN and CDR2 SYDVKM. V lost 11 bases and J lost 3; bases outside the gene matches: 3. The CDR3 runs to 12 residues. CDR3 region: CAGQGVHTEAFF. The CDR3 DNA follows: TGTGCCGGACAGGGGGTACACACTGAAGCTTTCTTT.

The chain employs TRBV29-1 and TRBJ2-7; 8 positions agree with TRBD1. The V and J ends lost 3 bases and 1 base, in that order; junction bases with no gene match: 5. The germline V gene has CDR1 SQVTM and CDR2 ANQGSEA. This CDR3 spans 14 amino acids. CDR3 DNA sequence: TGCAGCGTTGAGAGTCAGGGGGCTTCCTACGAGCAGTACTTC. Translating it yields CSVESQGASYEQYF.

The rearrangement joins TRBV5-5 to TRBJ2-1; maybe TRBD1 (6 bases). The V and J ends lost 3 bases and 0 bases respectively, with 10 bases between them. The CDR3 is 15 residues long. Germline CDR1 SGHKS, CDR2 YYEKEE (reference sequence). The CDR3 region is CASSWTVSSYNEQFF. For the CDR3, the DNA is TGTGCCAGCAGCTGGACAGTAAGCTCCTACAATGAGCAGTTCTTC.

The chain uses TRBV5-1 and TRBJ2-1, with D possibly matching TRBD2 (6 bases). Germline CDR1 is SGHRS and CDR2 is YFSETQ. This CDR3 has 18 residues. V was cut by 0 bases and J by 0 bases, with 16 bases left in between. Here the CDR3 reads CASSLVPQRASSYNEQFF. CDR3 coding DNA: TGCGCCAGCAGCTTGGTCCCCCAGCGGGCGAGCTCCTACAATGAGCAGTTCTTC. Drawing the rest from reference TRBV5-1 and TRBJ2-1, the complete variable domain is KAGVTQTPRYLIKTRGQQVTLSCSPISGHRSVSWYQQTPGQGLQFLFEYFSETQRNKGNFPGRFSGRQFSNSRSEMNVSTLELGDSALYLCASSLVPQRASSYNEQFFGPGTRLTVL.

V is TRBV19 and J is TRBJ2-5; 7 nucleotides agree with TRBD1. V dropped 6 bases and J dropped 4; count of bases not matched to a gene: 17. The germline V gene encodes CDR1 LNHDA and CDR2 SQIVND (reference sequence). The CDR3 spans 17 residues. In nucleotides, the CDR3 is TGTGCCAGTAGGGCCCTTACCCCGAGAGGGACAGTAGAGACCCAGTACTTC. Encoded protein: CASRALTPRGTVETQYF.

Written as DNA, the CDR3 is TGTGCCAGCAGCACAGCTATGACAGGGATGAACTATGGCTACACCTTC. Amino acids: CASSTAMTGMNYGYTF. The rearrangement uses TRBV5-6 and TRBJ1-2; 7 bases fit TRBD1. V lost 4 bases to trimming and J lost 2 bases; unmatched junction nucleotides: 11. Per germline, CDR1 SGHDT and CDR2 YYEEEE. The CDR3 totals 16 residues. The full variable domain, rest sourced from reference TRBV5-6 and TRBJ1-2, is DAGVTQSPTHLIKTRGQQVTLRCSPKSGHDTVSWYQQALGQGPQFIFQYYEEEERQRGNFPDRFSGHQFPNYSSELNVNALLLGDSALYLCASSTAMTGMNYGYTFGSGTRLTVV.

This chain joins TRBV7-9 and TRBJ2-7, with D hard to call. The V gene lost 5 bases and the J gene lost 2 bases, with 7 bases spanning the gap. Germline V gene sequence: CDR1 SEHNR, CDR2 FQNEAQ (reference sequence). The CDR3 is 12 amino acids. CDR3 nucleotide sequence: TGTGCCAGCAGCCCCGCGACCTACGAGCAGTACTTC. The encoded protein is CASSPATYEQYF.